Shown below are 5 T cell receptor beta chains from a single sample sequenced in a study of early T cells in non-severe SARS-CoV-2 infection. TCRdb used MiXCR to reprocess the 5' RACE reads, holding one entry per CDR3 protein. The sample carries roughly 80,000 distinct CDR3 sequences, roughly 10% recorded once. This sample comprised whole blood, obtained at baseline. These receptor sequences come from an adult who was a healthcare worker with PCR-confirmed SARS-CoV-2 infection or an uninfected control (not recorded which).

This clonotype was found many times. The chain has TRBV3-1 and TRBJ1-6, with D perhaps TRBD1 (6 bases). Trimming removed 3 bases at V and 7 bases at J, with 10 bases between. Looked up from germline, CDR1 is LGHDT and CDR2 is YNNKEL (reference sequence). This CDR3 is built from 14 residues. The CDR3 nucleotides are TGTGCCAGCAGCCAGGGGGCTTTGAATTCACCCCTCCACTTT. Its translation: CASSQGALNSPLHF. Full variable domain (outside the CDR3, taken from reference TRBV3-1 and TRBJ1-6): DTAVSQTPKYLVTQMGNDKSIKCEQNLGHDTMYWYKQDSKKFLKIMFSYNNKELIINETVPNRFSPKSPDKAHLNLHINSLELGDSAVYFCASSQGALNSPLHFGNGTRLTVT.

The table lists this clonotype with a few counts. The chain links TRBV20-1 to TRBJ2-4, with 7 bases lining up with TRBD1. This CDR3 is built from 11 residues. CDR1 and CDR2 (germline): DFQATT, SNEGSKA (reference sequence). In DNA, the CDR3 is TGCAGAGCAGACAGGGAAAACATTCAGTACTTC. It specifies CRADRENIQYF.

Ten or more counts support this clonotype. The chain combines TRBV18 with TRBJ1-1, with 11 bases that match TRBD1. Losses at the gene ends were 3 bases for V and 6 bases for J; bases not matched to a gene: 6. This CDR3 has 15 amino acids. CDR1 KGHSH and CDR2 LQKENI come from the germline V gene. The CDR3 reads CASSPGQGEVPEAFF. CDR3 sequence (DNA): TGTGCCAGCTCACCGGGACAGGGGGAAGTTCCTGAAGCTTTCTTT.

This clonotype has a count of ten or more. The chain has TRBV2 and TRBJ2-3, with 8 bases fitting TRBD1. This CDR3 region has 14 residues. Germline V gene lookup returns CDR1 SNHLY and CDR2 FYNNEI. Trimming removed 6 bases from V and 2 bases from J; junction bases left unmatched: 4. Here the CDR3 DNA reads TGTGCCAGCAGGCGGACAGGGCCCACAGATACGCAGTATTTT. It specifies CASRRTGPTDTQYF.

The rearrangement uses TRBV7-3 and TRBJ2-2; TRBD1 matches 8 bases. The CDR3 runs 14 residues. In germline, CDR1 is SGHTA, CDR2 FQGTGA. The J segment lost 6 bases and the V segment lost 5 bases, leaving 5 bases of the junction unmatched. The CDR3 sequence: CASSLDRASGELFF. CDR3 DNA: TGTGCCAGCAGCCTGGACAGGGCCTCCGGGGAGCTGTTTTTT.